This T cell receptor beta chain was sequenced in a study of lymphopenia after photon versus proton radiotherapy. Study observations and caveats: Proton therapy kept repertoires fairly stable, unlike photons, which gained effector/memory cells. After lymphocyte nadir, photon-treated repertoires showed oligoclonal expansion, especially CD8+ Temra.

Losses at the gene ends were 0 bases for V and 4 bases for J; bases not matched to a gene: 11. CDR3 length equals 17 residues. The germline V gene encodes CDR1 SGHRS and CDR2 YFSETQ. Points on this clone: Its antigen is still unknown.

TCRdb's copy holds only in-frame clones and misses some; the assay was immunoSEQ multiplex PCR. In the table there are tens of thousands of clones, more than 90% of which are singletons. The receptor comes from a woman in her thirties or forties with cholangiocarcinoma. The chain links TRBV5-1 to TRBJ2-5, with TRBD2 matching over 8 bases. Specimen: peripheral blood, collected from a patient treated with photon-based radiotherapy. The DNA for the CDR3 is TGCGCCAGCAGCTTGGGGGTAGCGGGGACCCCGTCAGAGACCCAGTACTTC. Protein: CASSLGVAGTPSETQYF. The full variable domain, its missing parts supplied by reference TRBV5-1 and TRBJ2-5, is KAGVTQTPRYLIKTRGQQVTLSCSPISGHRSVSWYQQTPGQGLQFLFEYFSETQRNKGNFPGRFSGRQFSNSRSEMNVSTLELGDSALYLCASSLGVAGTPSETQYFGPGTRLLVL.